These 5 T cell receptor beta chains share one sample of origin, sequenced in a study of blood T cell repertoires in COVID-19. Clones were sequenced by immunoSEQ multiplex PCR, and TCRdb holds only the in-frame ones, with some missing. The data hold about 98,000 clones, with more than 85% observed a single time. The sample comprised peripheral blood. The receptor set was obtained from a man in his late teens or twenties with acute or convalescent COVID-19.

In this sample, this clone turned up once. The chain joins TRBV27 to TRBJ2-3; no firm D call. The germline V and J ends were trimmed by 2 bases and 4 bases, with 7 bases remaining between them. The CDR3 runs 13 residues. Germline-derived CDR1 and CDR2 are MNHEY and SMNVEV (reference sequence). The CDR3 DNA sequence: TGTGCCAGCAGTTTAGGTACGGCAGATACGCAGTATTTT. This encodes CASSLGTADTQYF.

This clone was detected only once. The chain links TRBV18 to TRBJ1-2, with D perhaps matching TRBD1 (6 bases). Germline CDR1 is KGHSH and CDR2 is LQKENI. The CDR3 extends over 14 amino acids. Deletions cut 2 bases from V and 0 bases from J, with 7 bases between. CDR3 region: CASSPDRTNYGYTF. The CDR3 region has the DNA TGTGCCAGCTCACCAGACAGGACTAACTATGGCTACACCTTC.

V and J are TRBV9 and TRBJ1-3; D unresolved. The V and J ends lost 3 bases and 9 bases respectively, with 7 bases between them. The CDR3 sequence is 11 residues long. CDR1 is SGDLS and CDR2 is YYNGEE in the germline V gene. This CDR3 reads CASSAGGTIYF. For the CDR3, the DNA is TGTGCCAGCAGCGCAGGAGGCACCATATATTTT.

The chain joins TRBV5-6 to TRBJ1-1; D is possibly TRBD1 (6 bases). Germline loops: CDR1 SGHDT, CDR2 YYEEEE. Trimming pared 5 bases from V and 5 bases from J, leaving 16 bases between. CDR3 size: 14 residues. Written as DNA, the CDR3 is TGTGCCAGCAGTTTAACAGGGTGGGGAACTGAAGCTTTCTTT. Translation gives CASSLTGWGTEAFF.

The gene calls are TRBV13 and TRBJ1-1; 10 bases match TRBD1. Looked up from germline, CDR1 is PRHDT and CDR2 is FYEKMQ (reference sequence). The J segment lost 2 bases and the V segment lost 1 base, leaving 7 bases of the junction unmatched. CDR3 length equals 17 residues. CDR3 DNA sequence: TGTGCCAGCAGCTTAGAAGGACAGGGGGTAGGAAACACTGAAGCTTTCTTT. Amino acids: CASSLEGQGVGNTEAFF. The whole variable domain, filled in from reference TRBV13 and TRBJ1-1, reads AAGVIQSPRHLIKEKRETATLKCYPIPRHDTVYWYQQGPGQDPQFLISFYEKMQSDKGSIPDRFSAQQFSDYHSELNMSSLELGDSALYFCASSLEGQGVGNTEAFFGQGTRLTVV.